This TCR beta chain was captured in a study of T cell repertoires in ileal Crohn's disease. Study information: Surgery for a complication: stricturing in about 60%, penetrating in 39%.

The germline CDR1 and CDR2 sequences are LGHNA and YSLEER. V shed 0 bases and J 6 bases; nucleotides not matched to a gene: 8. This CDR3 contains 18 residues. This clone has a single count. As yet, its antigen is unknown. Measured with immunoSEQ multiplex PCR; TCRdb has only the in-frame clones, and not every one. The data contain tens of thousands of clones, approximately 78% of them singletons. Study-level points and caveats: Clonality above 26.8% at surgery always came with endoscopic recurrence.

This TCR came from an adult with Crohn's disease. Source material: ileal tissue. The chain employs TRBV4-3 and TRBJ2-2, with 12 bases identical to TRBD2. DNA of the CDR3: TGCGCCAGCAGCCAAGACTTGACTAGCGGGGGATATTCCGGGGAGCTGTTTTTT. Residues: CASSQDLTSGGYSGELFF.